The text below deals with one TCR beta chain. This sample is drawn from a study of control samples from healthy donors and cancer patients. Generated by immunoSEQ multiplex PCR, the TCRdb table keeps only in-frame clones and is missing some. The sample records around 100,000 clones, roughly 90% being singletons. The CDR3 has 16 amino acids. Trimming cost V 2 bases and J 5 bases, with 16 bases left between them. The V gene's germline CDR1 is SGHAT and CDR2 FQNNGV. The chain couples TRBV11-2 to TRBJ2-1; D is perhaps TRBD2 (5 bases). The sequencing sample was made of blood. The TCR was taken from a woman in her forties or fifties in good health. Here the CDR3 reads CASSLTGLLRDNEQFF. The CDR3 nucleotides are TGTGCCAGCAGCTTAACCGGACTGTTACGTGACAATGAGCAGTTCTTC. Full variable domain (rest looked up from reference TRBV11-2 and TRBJ2-1): EAGVAQSPRYKIIEKRQSVAFWCNPISGHATLYWYQQILGQGPKLLIQFQNNGVVDDSQLPKDRFSAERLKGVDSTLKIQPAKLEDSAVYLCASSLTGLLRDNEQFFGPGTRLTVL.